These 16 T cell receptor beta chains were sequenced from one sample in a study of OX40 agonist ivuxolimab in advanced cancers. Profiling relied on immunoSEQ multiplex PCR, and the TCRdb table lists in-frame clones only, not all of them. The sample shows tens of thousands of clones, 75% to 90% of them seen only once. The sample consisted of CD4+ or CD8+ T cells sorted from blood, taken in a trial of the OX40 agonist ivuxolimab. The receptors originated from an adult with an advanced solid tumor such as melanoma, head and neck, liver or kidney cancer.

The chain joins TRBV4-3 to TRBJ1-2, with TRBD1 matching over 8 bases. V shed 1 base, J shed 3 bases, and the junction held 13 bases outside the gene matches. Per germline, CDR1 LGHNA and CDR2 YSLEER. The CDR3 is made up of 18 amino acids. The CDR3 reads CASSQGLPGTGGDYGYTF. Here the CDR3 DNA reads TGCGCCAGCAGCCAAGGACTACCCGGGACAGGAGGTGACTATGGCTACACCTTC.

CDR3 in amino acids: CASSPHARAYNEQFF. For the CDR3, the DNA is TGTGCCAGCAGCCCCCACGCTCGGGCCTACAATGAGCAGTTCTTC. This chain uses TRBV11-2 with TRBJ2-1; D is unclear. Germline V gene lookup returns CDR1 SGHAT and CDR2 FQNNGV. The CDR3 length is 15 residues. With 5 bases removed from V and 2 bases from J, the gap between germline ends came to 13 bases.

In DNA form, the CDR3 reads TGCGCCAGCAGTACCGGGCTAGCGGGAGGGGAGACCCAGTACTTC. It encodes CASSTGLAGGETQYF. This rearrangement joins TRBV5-1 to TRBJ2-5, with TRBD2 identical over 12 bases. The CDR3 runs to 15 residues. J lost 5 bases, V lost 5 bases, and 7 bases had no gene match. Germline CDR1 and CDR2: SGHRS and YFSETQ. The full variable domain, completed using reference TRBV5-1 and TRBJ2-5, is KAGVTQTPRYLIKTRGQQVTLSCSPISGHRSVSWYQQTPGQGLQFLFEYFSETQRNKGNFPGRFSGRQFSNSRSEMNVSTLELGDSALYLCASSTGLAGGETQYFGPGTRLLVL.

The chain joins TRBV5-1 to TRBJ1-1; no clear D. The germline V and J ends were trimmed by 2 bases and 1 base, with 9 bases remaining between them. Germline lookup yields CDR1 SGHRS and CDR2 YFSETQ. The length of the CDR3 is 14 residues. The CDR3 here is CASSFLVGNTEAFF. In DNA, the CDR3 is TGCGCCAGCAGCTTTTTAGTAGGGAACACTGAAGCTTTCTTT.

The V gene is TRBV7-6, the J gene TRBJ2-1, with 13 nucleotides matching TRBD2. CDR3 length: 17 residues. The V segment lost 7 bases and the J segment 0 bases; nucleotides outside the gene matches: 6. Germline V CDR1 and CDR2: SGHVS, FNYEAQ. The CDR3 DNA is TGTGCCAGCACCGTACTAGCGGGGGGGAGCTCCTACAATGAGCAGTTCTTC. Translated, it gives CASTVLAGGSSYNEQFF.

The chain recombines TRBV7-9 with TRBJ1-4; 9 nucleotides align to TRBD1. The germline V gene has CDR1 SEHNR and CDR2 FQNEAQ (reference sequence). The CDR3 extends over 19 amino acids. V gave up 5 bases and J gave up 0 bases; unmatched junction bases: 13. Here the CDR3 reads CASSRGTGKIIATNEKLFF. For the CDR3, the DNA is TGTGCCAGCAGCCGTGGGACAGGGAAGATCATAGCAACTAATGAAAAACTGTTTTTT.

This clone has a handful of counts. This chain joins TRBV2 and TRBJ1-6; the D gene is possibly TRBD1 (6 bases). The CDR3 has 12 amino acids. Germline values: CDR1 SNHLY, CDR2 FYNNEI. V was shortened by 2 bases and J by 16 bases, with 12 bases between the two germline ends. CDR3 region: CASSERGARLHF. The CDR3 coding sequence is TGTGCCAGCAGTGAAAGGGGGGCCAGGCTCCACTTT.

This clone was recorded only once. The chain couples TRBV7-2 to TRBJ2-1, with D possibly matching TRBD1 (6 bases). V lost 1 base and J 7 bases, leaving 8 bases between the germline ends. The V gene's germline CDR1 is SGHTA and CDR2 FQGNSA. CDR3 length: 13 residues. The CDR3 DNA follows: TGTGCCAGCAGCTTAGAAACAGGGAATGAGCAGTTCTTC. Amino acid sequence: CASSLETGNEQFF.

The chain has TRBV19 and TRBJ2-7; 9 bases agree with TRBD2. CDR1 is LNHDA, CDR2 SQIVND, per germline (reference sequence). Trimming took 9 bases from V and 0 from J; bases not matched to a gene: 18. The CDR3 runs 18 residues. CDR3 bases: TGTGCCAGCAGCCCTCGGGCGGGAGGGCCCCCAAGCTCCTACGAGCAGTACTTC. As protein: CASSPRAGGPPSSYEQYF.

The chain employs TRBV18 and TRBJ1-5, with unresolved D. This CDR3 has 13 amino acids. In germline, CDR1 is KGHSH, CDR2 LQKENI. Between the trimmed V and J ends, which lost 4 bases and 4 bases, there was a span of 8 bases. The CDR3 reads CASSQHSNQPQHF. CDR3 coding DNA: TGTGCCAGCTCACAACACTCAAATCAGCCCCAGCATTTT.

V gene TRBV7-9 combines with J gene TRBJ2-7; perhaps TRBD2 as D (6 bases). Trimming cost V 5 bases and J 1 base, with 12 bases left between them. This CDR3 contains 14 residues. From germline, CDR1 is SEHNR and CDR2 FQNEAQ (reference sequence). The DNA of the CDR3 is TGTGCCAGCAGCCCCTACGGAGGGTCCTACGAGCAGTACGTC. It is translated as CASSPYGGSYEQYV.

The J gene is TRBJ2-7, the V gene TRBV7-8, with TRBD1 matching over 8 bases. Trimming cost V 5 bases and J 2 bases; bases outside gene matches: 14. The CDR3 has 17 amino acids. Germline CDR1 and CDR2: SGHVS and FQNEAQ. CDR3 nucleotides: TGTGCCAGCAGCCTAAGGCCCCAGGGGGCTTTCCCCTACGAGCAGTACGTC. The encoded protein is CASSLRPQGAFPYEQYV.

The rearrangement uses TRBV9 and TRBJ2-2; TRBD2 aligns across 8 bases. The germline V gene encodes CDR1 SGDLS and CDR2 YYNGEE. The CDR3 has 16 amino acids. J lost 4 bases, V lost 0 bases, and 5 bases had no gene match. The CDR3 DNA follows: TGTGCCAGCAGCGTAGCGGGAGGGCCTGGCACCGGGGAGCTGTTTTTT. Translation: CASSVAGGPGTGELFF. The full variable domain, in which reference TRBV9 and TRBJ2-2 provide the parts outside the CDR3, is DSGVTQTPKHLITATGQRVTLRCSPRSGDLSVYWYQQSLDQGLQFLIQYYNGEERAKGNILERFSAQQFPDLHSELNLSSLELGDSALYFCASSVAGGPGTGELFFGEGSRLTVL.

V usage is TRBV14 and J usage is TRBJ2-2; TRBD2 is a possible D gene (5 bases). Germline V gene data show CDR1 as SGHDN and CDR2 as FVKESK. This CDR3 comprises 18 residues. V lost 0 bases, J lost 1 base, and 15 bases lay in between. CDR3 protein: CASSQDTRRRMNTGELFF. CDR3 bases: TGTGCCAGCAGCCAAGATACACGGCGGAGGATGAACACCGGGGAGCTGTTTTTT. Using reference TRBV14 and TRBJ2-2 for the parts outside the CDR3, the full variable domain is EAGVTQFPSHSVIEKGQTVTLRCDPISGHDNLYWYRRVMGKEIKFLLHFVKESKQDESGMPNNRFLAERTGGTYSTLKVQPAELEDSGVYFCASSQDTRRRMNTGELFFGEGSRLTVL.

This clone occurred a few times. The chain employs TRBV4-1 and TRBJ1-1, with D uncertain. Germline CDR1 MGHRA, CDR2 YSYEKL. The CDR3 totals 13 residues. Trimming pared 0 bases from V and 11 bases from J, leaving 13 bases between. CDR3 DNA: TGCGCCAGCAGCCAAGATAGCGGACCGTTTGCTTTCTTT. Protein product: CASSQDSGPFAFF.

This clone was detected only once. This chain connects TRBV5-5 to TRBJ2-7; TRBD2 agrees at 8 bases. Germline V CDR1 and CDR2: SGHKS, YYEKEE (reference sequence). The trim removed 1 base at V and 5 bases at J, leaving 5 bases unmatched. CDR3 length: 14 residues. The CDR3 coding sequence is TGTGCCAGCAGCTTGCGACTAGCGTCTCACGAGCAGTACTTC. It specifies CASSLRLASHEQYF.